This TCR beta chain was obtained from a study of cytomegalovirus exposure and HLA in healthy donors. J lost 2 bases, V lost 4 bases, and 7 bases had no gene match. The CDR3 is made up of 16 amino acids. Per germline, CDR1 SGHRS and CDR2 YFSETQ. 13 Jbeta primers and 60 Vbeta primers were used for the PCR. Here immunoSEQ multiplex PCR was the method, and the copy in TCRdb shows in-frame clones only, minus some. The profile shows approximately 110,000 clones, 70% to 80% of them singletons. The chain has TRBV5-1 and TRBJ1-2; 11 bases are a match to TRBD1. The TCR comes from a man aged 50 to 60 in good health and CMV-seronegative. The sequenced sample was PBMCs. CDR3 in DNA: TGCGCCAGCAGCCAACGGACAGGGGGCGAGAACTATGGCTACACCTTC. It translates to CASSQRTGGENYGYTF.